The present TCR beta chain was sequenced within a study of blood T cell repertoires in COVID-19. At the level of the study: From the United States, Italy and Spain came samples of acute and convalescent COVID-19.

This clone appeared a single time. TCRdb keeps only in-frame clones here, not all; method: immunoSEQ multiplex PCR. The profile shows some 140,000 clones, approximately 78% of them singletons. There are 14 residues in the CDR3. Germline CDR1 SGHTA, CDR2 FQGTGA. V lost 9 bases, J lost 3 bases, and 10 bases stayed unmatched. Material for sequencing was peripheral blood. This clonotype was sampled from a man at least 80 years old with acute or convalescent COVID-19. V and J are TRBV7-3 and TRBJ1-1; 7 bases line up with TRBD1. The CDR3 nucleotides are TGTGCCAGTCAGCTACAAGGGGGCGACACTGAAGCTTTCTTT. It codes for CASQLQGGDTEAFF.